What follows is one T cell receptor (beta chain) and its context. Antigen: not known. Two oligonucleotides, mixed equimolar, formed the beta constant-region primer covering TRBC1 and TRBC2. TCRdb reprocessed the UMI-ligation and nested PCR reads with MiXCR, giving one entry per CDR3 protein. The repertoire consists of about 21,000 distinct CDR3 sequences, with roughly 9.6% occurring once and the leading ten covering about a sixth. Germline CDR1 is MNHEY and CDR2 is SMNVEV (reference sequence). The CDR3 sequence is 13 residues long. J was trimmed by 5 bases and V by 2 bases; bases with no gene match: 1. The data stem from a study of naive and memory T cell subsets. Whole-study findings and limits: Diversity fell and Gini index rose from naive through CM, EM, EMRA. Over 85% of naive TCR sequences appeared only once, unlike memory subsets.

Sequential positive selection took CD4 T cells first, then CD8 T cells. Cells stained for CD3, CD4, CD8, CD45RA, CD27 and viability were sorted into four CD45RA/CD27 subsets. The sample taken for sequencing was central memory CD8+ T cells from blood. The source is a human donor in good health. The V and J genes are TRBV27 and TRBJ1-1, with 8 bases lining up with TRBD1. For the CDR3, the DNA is TGTGCCAGCAGTTTAAACAGGGGGACTGAAGCTTTCTTT. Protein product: CASSLNRGTEAFF.